This T cell receptor beta chain was sequenced during a study of CD8 T cells in ankylosing spondylitis. Points from the study as a whole: A number of the motif variants had already been described in reactive arthritis synovial fluid and blood. A TCR beta motif made of fewer than ten highly homologous variants seemed typical of ankylosing spondylitis blood.

In TCRdb, the 5' RACE reads were re-called with MiXCR into one record per CDR3 protein. Of about 700,000 distinct CDR3 sequences listed, under 20% are singletons. This CDR3 spans 14 amino acids. V dropped 2 bases and J dropped 9 bases, with 19 bases sitting between them. CDR1 and CDR2 from the germline V gene are DFQATT and SNEGSKA (reference sequence). On this clonotype: Its antigen is unidentified.

Sequencing was performed on blood, either unsorted or a sorted T cell fraction (not recorded which). This TCR came from a male donor with ankylosing spondylitis. The V call is TRBV20-1, the J call TRBJ1-1, with a weak D call TRBD1 (5 bases). In DNA, the CDR3 is TGCAGTGCTAGAACTCCGACAGCCCCCGGCCAAGCTTTCTTT. This sequence encodes CSARTPTAPGQAFF.